These 22 T cell receptor beta chains were sequenced from one sample in a study of tumour-infiltrating T cells in Burkitt lymphoma. Produced via immunoSEQ multiplex PCR; TCRdb's table is partial and in-frame only. Of under 8,000 clones listed, approximately 18% were seen once; the top ten hold just over 3%. Sequencing was performed on tumor tissue. These receptors all stem from a human donor with diffuse large B-cell lymphoma.

This chain joins TRBV5-1 and TRBJ1-4, with 8 bases matching TRBD1. The germline gives CDR1 SGHRS, CDR2 YFSETQ. The J segment lost 4 bases and the V segment lost 3 bases, leaving 2 bases of the junction unmatched. The CDR3 sequence is 14 residues long. The CDR3 DNA is TGCGCCAGCAGCTCACAGGGGGTTAATGAAAAACTGTTTTTT. Encoded protein: CASSSQGVNEKLFF. Variable domain in full (rest from reference TRBV5-1 and TRBJ1-4): KAGVTQTPRYLIKTRGQQVTLSCSPISGHRSVSWYQQTPGQGLQFLFEYFSETQRNKGNFPGRFSGRQFSNSRSEMNVSTLELGDSALYLCASSSQGVNEKLFFGSGTQLSVL.

This clone was counted between two and nine times. The genes are TRBV27 and TRBJ2-3; D may be TRBD1 (6 bases). Germline CDR1 MNHEY, CDR2 SMNVEV (reference sequence). V lost 9 bases and J lost 7, with 17 bases in between. CDR3 length: 13 amino acids. CDR3 in amino acids: CASSKRGNHTQYF. In DNA, the CDR3 is TGTGCCAGTAGCAAAAGGGGGAATCATACGCAGTATTTT.

The chain is built from TRBV18 and TRBJ1-5; no firm D call. Germline CDR1 reads KGHSH; CDR2 reads LQKENI. Trimming removed 0 bases at V and 5 bases at J, with 5 bases between. This CDR3 has 13 residues. CDR3 protein: CASSPPLDQPQHF. Written as DNA, the CDR3 is TGTGCCAGCTCACCACCGTTGGATCAGCCCCAGCATTTT.

This clone was counted between two and nine times. This sequence joins TRBV5-1 and TRBJ1-4, with D unclear. The CDR3 is 15 amino acids. CDR1 and CDR2 (germline): SGHRS, YFSETQ. V lost 0 bases and J lost 4, with 10 bases in between. The chain's CDR3 is CASSLGGGNNEKLFF. The DNA of the CDR3 is TGCGCCAGCAGCTTGGGTGGCGGAAATAATGAAAAACTGTTTTTT.

This chain links TRBV10-1 with TRBJ2-7; no clear D. This CDR3 comprises 13 residues. V was shortened by 8 bases and J by 6 bases, with 17 bases between the two germline ends. Germline V lookup: CDR1 WNHNN, CDR2 SYGVQD (reference sequence). In nucleotides, the CDR3 is TGCGCCAGCGGAGTGGAACGCTACGGCGAGCAGTACTTC. Amino acid sequence: CASGVERYGEQYF.

The chain combines TRBV29-1 with TRBJ2-7; D is perhaps TRBD2 (6 bases). This CDR3 contains 13 residues. Germline CDR1 and CDR2: SQVTM and ANQGSEA. V lost 7 bases to trimming and J lost 5 bases, with 18 bases between them. The CDR3 nucleotides are TGCAGCGCCGCGGGCACGGGAGTTGACGAGCAGTACTTC. Translated, it gives CSAAGTGVDEQYF.

The chain links TRBV14 to TRBJ1-5; the D gene is possibly TRBD1 (5 bases). Trimming pared 3 bases from V and 11 bases from J, leaving 14 bases between. This CDR3 spans 13 amino acids. Germline loops: CDR1 SGHDN, CDR2 FVKESK. The CDR3 here is CASSQERGSAQHF. CDR3 nucleotide sequence: TGTGCCAGCAGCCAGGAACGGGGGTCGGCCCAGCATTTT. The variable domain in full, completed from reference TRBV14 and TRBJ1-5, reads EAGVTQFPSHSVIEKGQTVTLRCDPISGHDNLYWYRRVMGKEIKFLLHFVKESKQDESGMPNNRFLAERTGGTYSTLKVQPAELEDSGVYFCASSQERGSAQHFGDGTRLSIL.

V and J are TRBV28 and TRBJ2-1; no clear D gene. The V end lost 3 bases, the J end lost 0 bases, and 9 bases lay between the germline ends. Germline V gives CDR1 MDHEN, CDR2 SYDVKM. This CDR3 spans 15 amino acids. The CDR3, as DNA: TGTGCCAGCAGTTTCGACTTAAGCTCCTACAATGAGCAGTTCTTC. Amino acid sequence: CASSFDLSSYNEQFF. The whole variable domain, remainder taken from reference TRBV28 and TRBJ2-1, is DVKVTQSSRYLVKRTGEKVFLECVQDMDHENMFWYRQDPGLGLRLIYFSYDVKMKEKGDIPEGYSVSREKKERFSLILESASTNQTSMYLCASSFDLSSYNEQFFGPGTRLTVL.

The chain couples TRBV27 to TRBJ2-7, with D unclear. This CDR3 is 14 amino acids long. V was cut by 3 bases and J by 4 bases, with 13 bases left in between. Germline V gives CDR1 MNHEY, CDR2 SMNVEV (reference sequence). For the CDR3, the DNA is TGTGCCAGCAGTTTTGGCGGCAGCAGTTACGAGCAGTACTTC. It specifies CASSFGGSSYEQYF.

This clone occurred a few times. The V call is TRBV5-1, the J call TRBJ1-1; 7 bases line up with TRBD1. This CDR3 contains 16 residues. V lost 4 bases and J lost 0; bases outside the gene matches: 9. The germline gives CDR1 SGHRS, CDR2 YFSETQ. CDR3 nucleotide sequence: TGCGCCAGCAGCGTAAAACAGGGGAACTTGAACACTGAAGCTTTCTTT. Translation: CASSVKQGNLNTEAFF.

The sample holds a few counts of this clone. The chain recombines TRBV16 with TRBJ2-2; no firm D call. The V end was cut by 1 base, the J end by 6 bases, with 6 bases between. Germline loops: CDR1 KGHSY, CDR2 FQNENV. The CDR3 consists of 13 residues. The DNA for the CDR3 is TGTGCCAGCAGCCAATACACCCCCGGGGAGCTGTTTTTT. As protein: CASSQYTPGELFF.

This clone was observed a handful of times. V and J are TRBV11-2 and TRBJ2-7; D ambiguous. The CDR3 contains 14 residues. From germline, CDR1 is SGHAT and CDR2 FQNNGV. The V end was cut by 0 bases, the J end by 3 bases, with 9 bases between. The CDR3 bases are TGTGCCAGCAGCTTAGAGGTAGCCCACTACGAGCAGTACTTC. It yields the protein CASSLEVAHYEQYF.

There are a few counts of this clone. J is TRBJ2-1 and V is TRBV7-8; D is unresolved. Germline CDR1 reads SGHVS; CDR2 reads FQNEAQ. Trimming took 2 bases from V and 5 from J, leaving 7 bases between them. This CDR3 has 13 amino acids. The CDR3 nucleotides read TGTGCCAGCAGCTTACTAGGAAACAATGAGCAGTTCTTC. The encoded protein is CASSLLGNNEQFF.

The V gene is TRBV7-2, the J gene TRBJ2-5; D might be TRBD2 (5 bases). This CDR3 has 14 amino acids. Germline loops: CDR1 SGHTA, CDR2 FQGNSA. V was clipped by 1 base and J by 2 bases, with 8 bases between them. CDR3 loop: CASSLGGPQETQYF. DNA for the CDR3: TGTGCCAGCAGCTTAGGAGGGCCACAAGAGACCCAGTACTTC.

This clone was seen only a few times. This chain uses TRBV2 with TRBJ2-6; no reliable D call. Trimming removed 7 bases from V and 2 bases from J, with 9 bases in between. Germline CDR1 SNHLY, CDR2 FYNNEI. The CDR3 sequence is 14 residues long. CDR3 sequence: CASISGAGANVLTF. The CDR3, as DNA: TGTGCCAGCATTAGTGGGGCTGGGGCCAACGTCCTGACTTTC.

A few counts support this clone. The CDR3: CASSPPQRKNTGELFF. The CDR3 nucleotides read TGTGCCAGCTCACCACCGCAGCGGAAGAACACCGGGGAGCTGTTTTTT. The chain uses TRBV18 and TRBJ2-2; weak D call: TRBD2 (5 bases). Germline V lookup: CDR1 KGHSH, CDR2 LQKENI. V was shortened by 0 bases and J by 1 base, with 9 bases between the two germline ends. The CDR3 length is 16 residues.

V is TRBV18 and J is TRBJ1-3; tentative D call: TRBD1 (5 bases). The CDR3 contains 13 residues. V was cut by 6 bases and J by 2 bases, with 8 bases left in between. Germline V gene lookup returns CDR1 KGHSH and CDR2 LQKENI. CDR3 protein: CASSGAPGNTIYF. CDR3 bases: TGTGCCAGCTCCGGGGCCCCTGGAAACACCATATATTTT.

Only a few counts were recorded for this clone. The chain carries TRBV5-4 and TRBJ1-2; 9 bases align to TRBD1. This CDR3 comprises 15 residues. V dropped 3 bases and J dropped 5; count of bases not matched to a gene: 8. The germline gives CDR1 SGHNT, CDR2 YYREEE (reference sequence). The CDR3 region has the DNA TGTGCCAGCAGCTCGGGAAGGGACAGGGCTTATGGCTACACCTTC. This translates into CASSSGRDRAYGYTF.

The chain recombines TRBV4-2 with TRBJ2-7; D gene unclear. Between the trimmed V and J ends, which lost 4 bases and 2 bases, there was a span of 9 bases. The CDR3 contains 13 residues. Germline CDR1 LGHNA, CDR2 YNFKEQ. The CDR3 loop reads CASSPSITYEQYF. DNA for the CDR3: TGTGCCAGCAGCCCCTCGATAACCTACGAGCAGTACTTC.

By share, this clone counts as medium-sized (0.01 to 0.1%). This sequence joins TRBV11-2 and TRBJ1-1, with 10 bases lining up with TRBD1. Germline V CDR1 and CDR2: SGHAT, FQNNGV. Trimming cost V 5 bases and J 7 bases; bases outside gene matches: 7. The CDR3 is made up of 14 amino acids. CDR3 loop: CASSPGTGVNEAFF. CDR3 bases: TGTGCCAGCAGCCCCGGGACAGGGGTGAATGAAGCTTTCTTT.

DNA for the CDR3: TGTGCCAGCAGCTTGATGTATAGCAATCAGCCCCAGCATTTT. Translation: CASSLMYSNQPQHF. V is TRBV5-8 and J is TRBJ1-5, with unresolved D. The V end lost 1 base, the J end lost 0 bases, and 5 bases lay between the germline ends. Germline-derived CDR1 and CDR2 are SGHTS and YDEGEE. The CDR3 is 14 residues long.

This chain connects TRBV28 to TRBJ2-5; 14 bases align to TRBD2. J lost 2 bases, V lost 6 bases, and 8 bases had no gene match. Germline assignment: CDR1 MDHEN and CDR2 SYDVKM. CDR3 length: 17 residues. The CDR3 DNA reads TGTGCCAGCAGCCCGCATGGGACTAGCGGGAGACAAGAGACCCAGTACTTC. Protein product: CASSPHGTSGRQETQYF.